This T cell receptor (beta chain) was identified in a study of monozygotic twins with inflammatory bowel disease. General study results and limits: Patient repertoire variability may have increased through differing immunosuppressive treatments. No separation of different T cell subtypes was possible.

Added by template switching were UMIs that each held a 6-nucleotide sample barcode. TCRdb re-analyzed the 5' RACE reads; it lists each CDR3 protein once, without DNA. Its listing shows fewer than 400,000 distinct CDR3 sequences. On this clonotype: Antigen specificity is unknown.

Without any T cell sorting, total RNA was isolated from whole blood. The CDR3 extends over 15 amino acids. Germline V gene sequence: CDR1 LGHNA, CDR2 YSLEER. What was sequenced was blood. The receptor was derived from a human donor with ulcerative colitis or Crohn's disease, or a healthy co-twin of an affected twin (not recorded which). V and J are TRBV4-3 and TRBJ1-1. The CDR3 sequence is CASSQEAGVNTEAFF.